The 25 T cell receptor beta chains given below trace back to one sample, sequenced in a study of immune evolution from preneoplasia to lung adenocarcinoma. Sequenced by immunoSEQ multiplex PCR; TCRdb stores in-frame clones only, minus some. The sample records around 10,000 clones, 76% being singletons. Sequenced sample: FFPE normal lung tissue adjacent to the tumor. These receptors came from a person in their sixties with lung adenocarcinoma. Some clones in this sample may be carry-over from other donors' samples.

The chain combines TRBV5-1 with TRBJ2-1; 9 bases align to TRBD2. CDR1 is SGHRS and CDR2 is YFSETQ in the germline V gene. V dropped 6 bases and J dropped 2; count of bases not matched to a gene: 6. The CDR3 spans 15 residues. In nucleotides, the CDR3 is TGCGCCAGCATCCCGGGCGGGGGGGCCTACAATGAGCAGTTCTTC. This gives the protein CASIPGGGAYNEQFF. Using reference TRBV5-1 and TRBJ2-1 for the parts outside the CDR3, the full variable domain is KAGVTQTPRYLIKTRGQQVTLSCSPISGHRSVSWYQQTPGQGLQFLFEYFSETQRNKGNFPGRFSGRQFSNSRSEMNVSTLELGDSALYLCASIPGGGAYNEQFFGPGTRLTVL.

V and J are TRBV7-9 and TRBJ1-4; a weak D match, TRBD1 (6 bases). Between the trimmed V and J ends, which lost 5 bases and 0 bases, there was a span of 16 bases. Per germline, CDR1 SEHNR and CDR2 FQNEAQ (reference sequence). This CDR3 has 17 amino acids. The CDR3 protein is CASSVGRGAATNEKLFF. In DNA, the CDR3 is TGTGCCAGCAGCGTAGGGCGGGGGGCCGCAACTAATGAAAAACTGTTTTTT.

The chain couples TRBV12-5 to TRBJ2-6, with D hard to call. Germline lookup yields CDR1 LGHNT and CDR2 FRNRAP. CDR3 length: 14 residues. V dropped 3 bases and J dropped 2 bases, with 5 bases sitting between them. CDR3 DNA sequence: TGTGCTAGTGGTTTCGCTGCTGGGGCCAACGTCCTGACTTTC. Amino acids: CASGFAAGANVLTF.

The chain combines TRBV29-1 with TRBJ2-1; D might be TRBD2 (5 bases). Per the germline V gene, CDR1 is SQVTM and CDR2 is ANQGSEA. This CDR3 has 12 amino acids. V was trimmed by 2 bases and J by 9 bases, leaving 11 bases between them. The CDR3 sequence: CSVELAGGEQFF. In DNA form, the CDR3 reads TGCAGCGTTGAACTAGCAGGAGGTGAGCAGTTCTTC.

V usage is TRBV4-2 and J usage is TRBJ2-3; 7 positions agree with TRBD1. This CDR3 is built from 14 residues. Germline lookup yields CDR1 LGHNA and CDR2 YNFKEQ. The junction had 3 bases not matched to a gene; V was cut back by 4 bases and J by 2 bases. CDR3 sequence: CASSRDSSTDTQYF. The DNA of the CDR3 is TGTGCCAGCAGCCGGGACAGTTCCACAGATACGCAGTATTTT.

The DNA of the CDR3 is TGCGCCAGCAGCCAAGGACCGGGAGGGGGGGGAGCGGATACGCAGTATTTT. It is translated as CASSQGPGGGGADTQYF. The rearrangement joins TRBV4-1 to TRBJ2-3; TRBD2 matches at 8 bases. V lost 1 base, J lost 6 bases, and 12 bases stayed unmatched. This CDR3 region has 17 residues. CDR1 and CDR2 (germline): MGHRA, YSYEKL.

This rearrangement joins TRBV27 to TRBJ2-1, with unresolved D. The CDR3 has 14 residues. Germline V gene sequence: CDR1 MNHEY, CDR2 SMNVEV (reference sequence). Trimming took off 3 bases at V and 1 base at J, with 7 bases between the two ends. DNA of the CDR3: TGTGCCAGCAGTTTTCGTAGGTCCTACAATGAGCAGTTCTTC. This translates into CASSFRRSYNEQFF.

The genes are TRBV28 and TRBJ2-2, with 7 bases identical to TRBD1. Germline values: CDR1 MDHEN, CDR2 SYDVKM. V shed 7 bases and J 1 base; nucleotides not matched to a gene: 12. This CDR3 has 17 amino acids. The DNA of the CDR3 is TGTGCCAGCACTGGGACAGCCCCCCCGAGGAACACCGGGGAGCTGTTTTTT. Amino acid sequence: CASTGTAPPRNTGELFF. Full variable domain (remainder filled in from reference TRBV28 and TRBJ2-2): DVKVTQSSRYLVKRTGEKVFLECVQDMDHENMFWYRQDPGLGLRLIYFSYDVKMKEKGDIPEGYSVSREKKERFSLILESASTNQTSMYLCASTGTAPPRNTGELFFGEGSRLTVL.

This clone counts as medium-sized. Distinct nucleotide sequences in the sample also encode this CDR3. The rearrangement links TRBV28 to TRBJ2-3, with D perhaps TRBD2 (6 bases). V was pared by 4 bases and J by 0 bases, with 14 bases between. This CDR3 contains 16 residues. Germline V CDR1 and CDR2: MDHEN, SYDVKM. DNA for the CDR3: TGTGCCAGCAGTTCCTCATCCGGGACTAGCACAGATACGCAGTATTTT. Its translation is CASSSSSGTSTDTQYF.

The chain recombines TRBV14 with TRBJ2-1; no clear D. From germline, CDR1 is SGHDN and CDR2 FVKESK. CDR3 length: 13 residues. The V and J ends lost 1 base and 4 bases respectively, with 5 bases between them. The CDR3 spells CASSQVRYNEQFF. DNA of the CDR3: TGTGCCAGCAGCCAAGTCAGGTACAATGAGCAGTTCTTC.

The V and J genes are TRBV5-5 and TRBJ1-1; D is perhaps TRBD1 (6 bases). There are 13 residues in the CDR3. The germline CDR1 and CDR2 sequences are SGHKS and YYEKEE (reference sequence). V dropped 4 bases and J dropped 2 bases, with 9 bases sitting between them. Here the CDR3 reads CASSRGQNTEAFF. CDR3 nucleotides: TGTGCCAGCAGCCGGGGACAAAACACTGAAGCTTTCTTT.

The V and J genes are TRBV29-1 and TRBJ1-2; D is possibly TRBD1 (5 bases). The V end lost 6 bases, the J end lost 4 bases, and 12 bases lay between the germline ends. Germline V CDR1 and CDR2: SQVTM, ANQGSEA. This CDR3 has 12 residues. This CDR3 reads CSVATGLYGYTF. The CDR3 DNA follows: TGCAGCGTGGCAACAGGTCTCTATGGCTACACCTTC.

V is TRBV28 and J is TRBJ1-5, with 11 bases lining up with TRBD1. The CDR3 length is 16 residues. The trim removed 6 bases at V and 6 bases at J, leaving 10 bases unmatched. Germline assignment: CDR1 MDHEN and CDR2 SYDVKM. Written as DNA, the CDR3 is TGTGCCAGCAGATGGACAGGGGGCGCTTCGGGTCAGCCCCAGCATTTT. This translates into CASRWTGGASGQPQHF. Supplemented by reference TRBV28 and TRBJ1-5, the full variable domain reads DVKVTQSSRYLVKRTGEKVFLECVQDMDHENMFWYRQDPGLGLRLIYFSYDVKMKEKGDIPEGYSVSREKKERFSLILESASTNQTSMYLCASRWTGGASGQPQHFGDGTRLSIL.

This clone was detected a few times. In the same sample, other DNA sequences code for this CDR3. This chain links TRBV4-1 with TRBJ1-4; D is unresolved. CDR1 and CDR2 (germline): MGHRA, YSYEKL. The CDR3 sequence is 16 residues long. Trimming took 0 bases from V and 3 from J, leaving 11 bases between them. CDR3 residues: CASSQDGRGPNEKLFF. As DNA, the CDR3 is TGCGCCAGCAGCCAAGATGGGAGAGGCCCTAATGAAAAACTGTTTTTT.

Regarding this clone: An end of the junction differs from the germline gene, which may be a read error. The chain uses TRBV7-9 and TRBJ2-1; D is possibly TRBD1 (6 bases). Germline CDR1 and CDR2: SEHNR and FQNEAQ (reference sequence). CDR3 size: 12 residues. The CDR3 region has the DNA TGTGCCAGTAGCTTAGGACAGCTCCCGCAGTTCTTC. It is translated as CASSLGQLPQFF.

The gene calls are TRBV2 and TRBJ2-1, with a tentative D call TRBD1 (5 bases). The CDR3 runs 13 residues. Germline CDR1 SNHLY, CDR2 FYNNEI. The V gene lost 4 bases and the J gene lost 7 bases, with 11 bases spanning the gap. The CDR3 nucleotides read TGTGCCAGCAGTGGAAGCCCAGGGAATGAGCAGTTCTTC. Translation gives CASSGSPGNEQFF. Using reference TRBV2 and TRBJ2-1 for the parts outside the CDR3, the full variable domain is EPEVTQTPSHQVTQMGQEVILRCVPISNHLYFYWYRQILGQKVEFLVSFYNNEISEKSEIFDDQFSVERPDGSNFTLKIRSTKLEDSAMYFCASSGSPGNEQFFGPGTRLTVL.

The chain carries TRBV28 and TRBJ2-7; 7 nucleotides line up with TRBD2. CDR3 length: 19 amino acids. Germline CDR1 and CDR2: MDHEN and SYDVKM. J gave up 0 bases and V 3 bases, and 17 bases lay outside the gene matches. The CDR3 DNA is TGTGCCAGCAGTTTCCCCCGAGGGAGGGCCTCAACCAGCTCCTACGAGCAGTACTTC. Its translation is CASSFPRGRASTSSYEQYF. Full variable domain (missing parts from reference TRBV28 and TRBJ2-7): DVKVTQSSRYLVKRTGEKVFLECVQDMDHENMFWYRQDPGLGLRLIYFSYDVKMKEKGDIPEGYSVSREKKERFSLILESASTNQTSMYLCASSFPRGRASTSSYEQYFGPGTRLTVT.

This rearrangement joins TRBV19 to TRBJ2-3; 10 positions match TRBD2. Germline CDR1 reads LNHDA; CDR2 reads SQIVND (reference sequence). This CDR3 comprises 19 residues. Trimming removed 1 base from V and 2 bases from J; junction bases left unmatched: 12. This chain's CDR3 is CASSIGGATSGIYTDTQYF. The CDR3 DNA sequence: TGTGCCAGTAGTATAGGGGGGGCAACTAGCGGGATATACACAGATACGCAGTATTTT.

The V gene is TRBV18, the J gene TRBJ2-2; TRBD1 aligns across 7 bases. This CDR3 is 14 amino acids long. J was trimmed by 1 base and V by 6 bases; bases with no gene match: 2. Germline CDR1 and CDR2: KGHSH and LQKENI. The CDR3 loop reads CASSRQGNTGELFF. DNA of the CDR3: TGTGCCAGCTCGAGACAGGGGAACACCGGGGAGCTGTTTTTT.

A remark on this clone: Mismatch with germline at one junction end may stem from a read error. The V gene is TRBV19, the J gene TRBJ2-7; no clear D. Germline CDR1 is LNHDA and CDR2 is SQIVND (reference sequence). The CDR3 runs 15 residues. CDR3 nucleotides: TGTGCCAGCAGTACCGCCGACCTAGACTCCTACGAGCAGTACTTC. Protein product: CASSTADLDSYEQYF.

This chain links TRBV10-3 with TRBJ1-3, with D unclear. CDR3 length: 14 residues. The V and J ends lost 3 bases and 7 bases respectively, with 13 bases between them. CDR1 is ENHRY and CDR2 is SYGVKD in the germline V gene. The CDR3 DNA follows: TGTGCCATCAGTGACCTTCTCCCGAGGAACACCATATATTTT. This gives the protein CAISDLLPRNTIYF.

This clone came up a few times. The chain recombines TRBV28 with TRBJ1-3; D is ambiguous. The germline CDR1 and CDR2 sequences are MDHEN and SYDVKM. The CDR3 covers 16 residues. V lost 6 bases to trimming and J lost 2 bases, with 17 bases between them. CDR3 nucleotide sequence: TGTGCCAGCAGCTCCGGAGGAGGGTGGACTGGAAACACCATATATTTT. Translation gives CASSSGGGWTGNTIYF.

There are a few counts of this clone. V gene TRBV5-1 combines with J gene TRBJ2-1; D gene ambiguous. Between the trimmed V and J ends, which lost 0 bases and 6 bases, there was a span of 10 bases. The CDR3 runs 14 residues. Germline values: CDR1 SGHRS, CDR2 YFSETQ. The CDR3 sequence: CASSLAPDGNEQFF. DNA of the CDR3: TGCGCCAGCAGCTTGGCCCCAGATGGCAATGAGCAGTTCTTC.

This clone has a handful of counts. The rearrangement uses TRBV2 and TRBJ2-5; a possible D gene is TRBD2 (5 bases). CDR1 SNHLY and CDR2 FYNNEI come from the germline V gene. The V gene lost 4 bases and the J gene lost 0 bases, with 9 bases spanning the gap. The CDR3 extends over 14 amino acids. DNA for the CDR3: TGTGCCAGCAGTGGACTACCGTACCAAGAGACCCAGTACTTC. As protein: CASSGLPYQETQYF.

This clone was seen just once. The V call is TRBV11-2, the J call TRBJ2-1; weak D call: TRBD2 (6 bases). With 3 bases removed from V and 5 bases from J, the gap between germline ends came to 11 bases. The CDR3 extends over 14 amino acids. Per germline, CDR1 SGHAT and CDR2 FQNNGV. CDR3 nucleotide sequence: TGTGCCAGCAGCTTGACTAGTGGAGACAATGAGCAGTTCTTC. This encodes CASSLTSGDNEQFF.